Each of the 2 T cell receptor beta chains below was sequenced from the same sample in a study of blood T cell repertoires in COVID-19. Only in-frame clones appear in the TCRdb table, and some are missing; sequencing was by immunoSEQ multiplex PCR. The table lists about 260,000 clones, about 83% of them singletons. The sequenced material came from PBMCs or T cells enriched from blood (not recorded which). These receptors were taken from a woman in her forties or fifties who had recovered from COVID-19.

This clone has only one observation. The chain couples TRBV5-4 to TRBJ2-7; 8 bases fit TRBD2. Germline-derived CDR1 and CDR2 are SGHNT and YYREEE (reference sequence). J gave up 7 bases and V 4 bases, and 10 bases lay outside the gene matches. The CDR3 consists of 14 residues. In DNA, the CDR3 is TGTGCCAGCAGCATCCCGGGGGGGGCGGGTGAGCAGTACTTC. Amino acids: CASSIPGGAGEQYF.

The chain employs TRBV5-4 and TRBJ2-5; no reliable D call. V was shortened by 0 bases and J by 6 bases, with 6 bases between the two germline ends. Germline V gene lookup returns CDR1 SGHNT and CDR2 YYREEE (reference sequence). The CDR3 runs 12 residues. The CDR3 DNA sequence: TGTGCCAGCAGCTTGGAGCAACAGACCCAGTACTTC. It specifies CASSLEQQTQYF.